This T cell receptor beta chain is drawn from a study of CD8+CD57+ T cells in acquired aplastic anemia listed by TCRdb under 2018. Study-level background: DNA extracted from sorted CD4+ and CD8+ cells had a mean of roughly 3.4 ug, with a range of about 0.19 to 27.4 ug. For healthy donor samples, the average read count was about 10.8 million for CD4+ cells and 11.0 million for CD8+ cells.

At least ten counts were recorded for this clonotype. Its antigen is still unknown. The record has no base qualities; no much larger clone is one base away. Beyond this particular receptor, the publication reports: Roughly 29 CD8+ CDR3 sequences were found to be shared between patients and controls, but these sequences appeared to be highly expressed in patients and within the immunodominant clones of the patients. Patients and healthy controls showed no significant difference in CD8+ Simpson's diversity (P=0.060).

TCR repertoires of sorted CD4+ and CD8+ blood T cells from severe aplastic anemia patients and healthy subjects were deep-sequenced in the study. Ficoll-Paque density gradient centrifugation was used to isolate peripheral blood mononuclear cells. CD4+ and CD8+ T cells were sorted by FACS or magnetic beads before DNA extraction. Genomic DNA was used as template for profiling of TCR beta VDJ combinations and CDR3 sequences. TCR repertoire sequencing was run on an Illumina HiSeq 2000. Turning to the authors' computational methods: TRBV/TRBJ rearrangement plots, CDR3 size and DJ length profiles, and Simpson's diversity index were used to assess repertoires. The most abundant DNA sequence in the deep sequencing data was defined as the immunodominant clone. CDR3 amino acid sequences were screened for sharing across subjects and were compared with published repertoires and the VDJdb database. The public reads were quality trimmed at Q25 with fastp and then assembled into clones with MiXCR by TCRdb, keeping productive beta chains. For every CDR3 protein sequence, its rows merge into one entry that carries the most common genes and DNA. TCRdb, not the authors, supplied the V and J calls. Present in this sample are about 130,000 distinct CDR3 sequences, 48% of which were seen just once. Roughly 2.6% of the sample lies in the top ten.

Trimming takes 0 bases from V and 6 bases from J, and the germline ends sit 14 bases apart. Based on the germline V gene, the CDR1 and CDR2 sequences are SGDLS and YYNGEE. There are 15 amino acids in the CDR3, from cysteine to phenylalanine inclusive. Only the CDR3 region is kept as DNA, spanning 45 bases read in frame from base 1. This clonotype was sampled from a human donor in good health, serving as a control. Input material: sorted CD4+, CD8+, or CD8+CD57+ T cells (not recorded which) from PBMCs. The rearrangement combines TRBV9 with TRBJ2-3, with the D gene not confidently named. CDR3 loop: CASSVVGDFVDTQYF. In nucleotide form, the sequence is TGTGCCAGCAGCGTAGTCGGAGACTTTGTGGATACGCAGTATTTT.